The source of this TCR beta chain is a study of blood T cell repertoires in COVID-19. Study overall: Acute and convalescent COVID-19 samples came from the United States, Italy and Spain. Sample material is recorded as cDNA or gDNA derived from T cells, B-cell-depleted T cells, or PBMCs.

How the authors handled the data: For nucleated cells, counts were estimated from reference gene primer amplification. Clones were sequenced by immunoSEQ multiplex PCR, and TCRdb holds only the in-frame ones, with some missing. The V and J calls and the clone size are those of that table, but D and trimming were determined from the DNA. The data hold 9,500 to 12,000 clones, with roughly 87% observed a single time. Sequenced material: peripheral blood. The source is a man under 40 with active or convalescent COVID-19.

DNA of the CDR3: TGTGCCAGCAGCGTAGGAGGGGGCCAGAACACTGAAGCTTTCTTT. Translation: CASSVGGGQNTEAFF. The chain is built from TRBV9 and TRBJ1-1; 7 bases align to TRBD1. Germline V gives CDR1 SGDLS, CDR2 YYNGEE. Unmatched junction bases numbered 3, after V lost 0 bases and J lost 1 base. The length of the CDR3 is 15 residues.